This TCR beta chain was found in a study of blood T cell repertoires in COVID-19 (dated by TCRdb to about 2020). For context, the study as a whole: Samples from collaborators originated in the United States, Italy and Spain and spanned both the acute and convalescent phases of COVID-19. A de-identified subject ID, COVID-19 status, age in years and sex were almost always included in the sample metadata. The repertoires were made available in a free public database intended to serve as a resource for research on the immune response to SARS-CoV-2. Where HLA class I and class II types were available, the types were taken from metadata supplied by the sample provider, not from assay-based typing. Samples came from the ongoing ImmuneRACE study (first 160 participants) plus 1,254 subjects from 6 global collaborators. Subjects who had been exposed to COVID-19, were actively infected with it, or had recovered from it provided the deeply sampled blood TCRbeta repertoires that made up the dataset. The prospective study material was composed of cDNA or gDNA derived from T cells, B-cell-depleted T cells, or PBMCs. Overall study outcomes, separate from this receptor: How much clinical and demographic metadata was included differed by source and by participant, and the metadata was provided uncurated.

The immunoSEQ Assay, a bias-controlled multiplex PCR, was used to amplify TCRbeta CDR3 regions from genomic DNA. Per the source publication's procedure: Nucleated cell counts per sample were estimated from amplification of reference gene primers within the assay. Sequence reads were collapsed and filtered to measure the absolute abundance of every unique TCRbeta CDR3 rearrangement. For each sample, productive Simpson clonality was calculated as the square root of Simpson's diversity index over productive rearrangements. The clones in this table, taken by TCRdb from immuneACCESS, are in-frame only. Not every clone is retained; where verified, under half of the shortfall comes from an unresolved V gene, and the cause of the rest is unknown. That table is the source of V, J and clone size, and D and trimming were worked out from the DNA. Recorded for this sample are over 250,000 clones; approximately 90% of them occurred a single time. Under 3.5% of the sample rests with the top ten.

Enrolling through a virtual design, the prospective study's participants ranged in age from roughly 18 to 89 years and lived across some 22 United States geographic areas. In the prospective study, participants were assigned to cohorts based on the clinical history participants reported in a screening survey and a study questionnaire. ImmuneRACE Cohort 3 recovered participants were defined by two consecutive negative NP/OP PCR tests, healthcare professional clearance, or symptom resolution. In the prospective study, whole blood, serum and a nasopharyngeal or oropharyngeal swab were collected from each participant by mobile phlebotomists. Additional blood draws and questionnaires over an approximately 2-month period could optionally be provided by prospective study participants. Blood samples from the prospective study were shipped frozen or at room temperature prior to DNA extraction. For CDR1 and CDR2, the germline V gene lists MNHEY and SVGAGI. V is trimmed back by 6 bases and J by 0 bases, and the junction contains 1 base that no gene match accounts for. From the cysteine through the phenylalanine, the CDR3 covers 14 amino acids. The entry retains the CDR3 DNA only, 42 bases that are in frame from base 1.

In the case of this clone: Its antigen is currently not known. No per-base quality is available; no much larger clone lies one base away. Other nucleotide sequences from this sample produce the same CDR3.

The TCR sequence derives from a woman aged 45-65 years who had recovered from COVID-19. Sequenced material: PBMCs or T cells enriched from blood (not recorded which). Recombination connected TRBV6-5 to TRBJ1-5; 8 bases in between match TRBD1. The CDR3 loop reads CASRQGGSNQPQHF. The base sequence is TGTGCCAGCAGACAGGGGGGTAGCAATCAGCCCCAGCATTTT.